Shown below are 3 T cell receptor beta chains from a single sample sequenced in a study of T cells in Graves' hyperthyroidism and ophthalmopathy. Authors of the study amplified TCR beta CDR3 regions from RNA transcripts. Primed by the HTBI set, a first-round RT-PCR was run on the TCR CDR3. TCRdb processed the multiplex PCR reads anew with MiXCR; each CDR3 protein has one entry. Of 300,000 to 400,000 distinct CDR3 sequences listed, around 23% were seen once; the top ten hold 50%. What was sequenced was blood. The receptors derive from a woman aged 45-60 years with Graves' hyperthyroidism.

The J gene is TRBJ2-1, the V gene TRBV29-1, with 8 bases aligning to TRBD2. The CDR3 is 13 residues long. CDR1 and CDR2 from the germline V gene are SQVTM and ANQGSEA. J lost 6 bases, V lost 3 bases, and 4 bases had no gene match. CDR3 in DNA: TGCAGCGTTGAGATCGGGGGGGCCAATGAGCAGTTCTTC. Translating gives CSVEIGGANEQFF.

Ten or more counts support this clonotype. The rearrangement uses TRBV11-3 and TRBJ2-1; 10 positions match TRBD1. Germline CDR1 SGHNT, CDR2 YENEEA. Unmatched junction bases numbered 9, after V lost 4 bases and J lost 9 bases. The CDR3 consists of 15 residues. CDR3 amino acids: CASSSRDRGPIEQFF. In DNA form, the CDR3 reads TGTGCCAGCAGCTCCCGGGACAGGGGCCCCATTGAGCAGTTCTTC.

This clonotype was observed once. The V gene is TRBV19, the J gene TRBJ2-4; 8 nucleotides agree with TRBD2. CDR1 and CDR2 (germline): LNHDA, SQIVND (reference sequence). Unmatched junction bases numbered 3, after V lost 0 bases and J lost 2 bases. The length of the CDR3 is 16 residues. DNA of the CDR3: TGTGCCAGTAGTATAGAGCGGGAGGTATCCAAAAACATTCAGTACTTC. Amino acid sequence: CASSIEREVSKNIQYF.